The source of this T cell receptor beta chain is a study of T cells after yellow fever vaccination. Study information: SMART-Seq v4 Ultra Low Input served to prepare low-cell-number fractions. Study-level results: Overall, a small share of clonotypes was seen in both CD4 and CD8 compartments.

The CDR3 contains 12 residues. V was cut by 3 bases and J by 8 bases, with 8 bases left in between. Germline lookup yields CDR1 MNHEY and CDR2 SVGEGT. This clonotype was seen many times. Its specificity is not known. Each CDR3 protein gets one entry after TCRdb re-called the 5' RACE reads with MiXCR. The sample records about 300,000 distinct CDR3 sequences, roughly 4.3% being singletons. Sequencing used PBMCs, obtained 5 days after the yellow fever booster vaccination. The gene calls are TRBV6-2 or TRBV6-3 and TRBJ2-1; possible D gene TRBD1, 5 bases. The sequence was obtained from a man between 18 and 35 years old who received the YFV17D yellow fever vaccine. CDR3 coding DNA: TGTGCCAGCAGTTATGAAGGGGATGAGCAGTTCTTC. Its translation: CASSYEGDEQFF.